This T cell receptor beta chain comes out of a study of control samples from healthy donors and cancer patients. V lost 1 base and J lost 1, with 4 bases in between. CDR3 length: 13 amino acids. The V gene's germline CDR1 is MNHEY and CDR2 SMNVEV (reference sequence). Produced via immunoSEQ multiplex PCR; TCRdb's table is partial and in-frame only. The profile covers some 120,000 clones, with 80% to 95% appearing a single time and around 7.6% taken by the ten largest. This receptor was obtained from a young woman in good health. The rearrangement joins TRBV27 to TRBJ1-1; D remains ambiguous. The sequencing input was blood. The CDR3 coding sequence is TGTGCCAGCAGTTTATACAGGAACACTGAAGCTTTCTTT. This translates into CASSLYRNTEAFF.